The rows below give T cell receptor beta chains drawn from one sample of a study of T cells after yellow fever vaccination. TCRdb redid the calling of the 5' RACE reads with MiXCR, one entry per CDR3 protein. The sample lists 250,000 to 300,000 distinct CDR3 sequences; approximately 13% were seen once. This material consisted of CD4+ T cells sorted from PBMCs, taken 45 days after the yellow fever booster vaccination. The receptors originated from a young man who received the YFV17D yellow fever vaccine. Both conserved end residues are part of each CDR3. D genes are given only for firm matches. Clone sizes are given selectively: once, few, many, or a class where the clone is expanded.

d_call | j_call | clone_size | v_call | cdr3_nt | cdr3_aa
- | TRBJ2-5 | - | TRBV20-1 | TGCAGTGCCGTCGCGGGGACAGCAGGTGGGACCCAGTACTTC | CSAVAGTAGGTQYF
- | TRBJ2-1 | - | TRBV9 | TGTGCCAGCAGCGTAGGAGTGGAAAGGGGTGGTGAGCAGTTCTTC | CASSVGVERGGEQFF
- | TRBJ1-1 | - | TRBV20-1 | TGCAGGGGAACAAGGGGAACTGAAGCTTTCTTT | CRGTRGTEAFF
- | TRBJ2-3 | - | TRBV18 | TGTGCCAGCTCACCAACCGGGGTCGGATTCACAGATACGCAGTATTTT | CASSPTGVGFTDTQYF
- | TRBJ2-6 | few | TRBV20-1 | TGCAGTGCTTCTACCAACTCTGGGGCCAACGTCCTGACTTTC | CSASTNSGANVLTF
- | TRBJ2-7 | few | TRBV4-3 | TGCGCCAGCAGCCAAGAGGAGACAGCAACTGTCTACGAGCAGTACTTC | CASSQEETATVYEQYF
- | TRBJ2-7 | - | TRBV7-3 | TGTGCCAGCAGCTTATCGGCGGGGAGCTCCTACGAGCAGTACTTC | CASSLSAGSSYEQYF
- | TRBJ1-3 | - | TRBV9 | TGTGCCAGCAGCGTAGGAGGGGCCGGCGGAAACACCATATATTTT | CASSVGGAGGNTIYF
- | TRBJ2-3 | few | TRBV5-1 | TGCGCCAGCAGCTTGGAGGGATACGCTGGAGATACGCAGTATTTT | CASSLEGYAGDTQYF
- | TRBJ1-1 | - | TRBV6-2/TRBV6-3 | TGTGCCAGCAGTCACGCGAACACTGAAGCTTTCTTT | CASSHANTEAFF
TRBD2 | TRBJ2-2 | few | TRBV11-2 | TGTGCCAGCAGCTCGTCATTAGCGGGAGGGGGGACCACCGGGGAGCTGTTTTTT | CASSSSLAGGGTTGELFF
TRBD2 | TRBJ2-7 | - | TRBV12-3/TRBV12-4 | TGTGCCAGCAGTTATCTAGCGGGTGACTACGAGCAGTACTTC | CASSYLAGDYEQYF
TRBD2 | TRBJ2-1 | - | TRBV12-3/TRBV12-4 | TGTGCCAGCAGTTTTATGGAGATAGCGGGAGTTGAGCAGTTCTTC | CASSFMEIAGVEQFF
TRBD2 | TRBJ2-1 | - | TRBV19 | TGTGCCAGTAGTACAAGCGGGAGGGGAAATGAGCAGTTCTTC | CASSTSGRGNEQFF